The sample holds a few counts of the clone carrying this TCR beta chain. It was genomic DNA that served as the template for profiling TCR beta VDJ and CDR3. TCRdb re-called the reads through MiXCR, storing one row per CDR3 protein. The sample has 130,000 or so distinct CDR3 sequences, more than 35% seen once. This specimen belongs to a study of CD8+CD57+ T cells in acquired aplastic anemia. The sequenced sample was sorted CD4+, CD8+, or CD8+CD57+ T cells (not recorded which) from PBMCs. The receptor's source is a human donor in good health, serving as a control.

CDR3: CASGFEGVGAEAFF. The CDR3 DNA follows: TGTGCTAGTGGTTTTGAGGGTGTAGGGGCTGAAGCTTTCTTT. The chain uses TRBV12-5 and TRBJ1-1; TRBD1 might be the D (5 bases). Germline lookup yields CDR1 LGHNT and CDR2 FRNRAP. V shed 3 bases and J shed 6 bases, with 14 bases lying between them. The CDR3 contains 14 residues.